Below, 9 T cell receptor beta chains from the same sample are listed, as sequenced in a study of blood T cells in healthy people across ages. Using a J-beta primer mix together with a sample-barcoded 5' primer, a second PCR was run for roughly 6 to 12 cycles. TCRdb reanalysed the 5' RACE reads using MiXCR and keeps one entry per CDR3 protein. The sample holds hundreds of thousands of distinct CDR3 sequences, 40% to 45% seen once. The sequenced sample was blood. Every receptor here comes from a woman in her sixties or seventies in good health.

Only a few counts were recorded for this clonotype. The chain recombines TRBV19 with TRBJ2-7, with 9 bases matching TRBD2. Germline V lookup: CDR1 LNHDA, CDR2 SQIVND (reference sequence). There are 15 residues in the CDR3. V trimming: 5 bases; J trimming: 4 bases; junction bases outside the gene matches: 9. In DNA form, the CDR3 reads TGTGCCAGTAGTCCGGAGGCTAGCGGGACTTACGAGCAGTACTTC. Translation: CASSPEASGTYEQYF.

The count of this clonotype is one. The rearrangement uses TRBV12-3 or TRBV12-4 and TRBJ2-5; TRBD2 matches 7 bases. The CDR3 has 15 amino acids. The V and J ends lost 3 bases and 2 bases, in that order; junction bases with no gene match: 6. Here the CDR3 DNA reads TGTGCCAGCAGTTTGTCCGGGACTATACAAGAGACCCAGTACTTC. Translated: CASSLSGTIQETQYF.

This CDR3 is CASSLTRQVTGELFF. In DNA form, the CDR3 reads TGCGCCAGCAGCTTAACCCGACAGGTGACCGGGGAGCTGTTTTTT. This chain joins TRBV5-1 and TRBJ2-2, with D perhaps matching TRBD1 (6 bases). Germline V lookup: CDR1 SGHRS, CDR2 YFSETQ. Deletions cut 2 bases from V and 5 bases from J, with 13 bases between. CDR3 length: 15 residues.

This rearrangement joins TRBV2 to TRBJ2-2; D might be TRBD2 (6 bases). Trimming pared 4 bases from V and 5 bases from J, leaving 14 bases between. This CDR3 has 15 residues. The germline V gene has CDR1 SNHLY and CDR2 FYNNEI. In DNA, the CDR3 is TGTGCCAGCAGTGGCGGGACGGATGATACCGGGGAGCTGTTTTTT. Its protein is CASSGGTDDTGELFF.

The table lists this clonotype with many counts. V gene TRBV12-3 or TRBV12-4 combines with J gene TRBJ2-7; no firm D call. Trimming removed 6 bases from V and 2 bases from J, with 20 bases in between. The CDR3 is 16 residues long. The chain's CDR3 is CASSSQGRLLAYEQYF. The DNA for the CDR3 is TGTGCCAGCAGCTCCCAAGGCCGACTCCTCGCCTACGAGCAGTACTTC.

J is TRBJ2-3 and V is TRBV19; 8 bases are shared with TRBD1. In germline, CDR1 is LNHDA, CDR2 SQIVND (reference sequence). This CDR3 is built from 15 residues. J gave up 2 bases and V 5 bases, and 6 bases lay outside the gene matches. The CDR3, as DNA: TGTGCCAGTAGTCCCACAGGGGGGCTCACAGATACGCAGTATTTT. It translates to CASSPTGGLTDTQYF. Combining the CDR3 with reference TRBV19 and TRBJ2-3 gives the whole variable domain DGGITQSPKYLFRKEGQNVTLSCEQNLNHDAMYWYRQDPGQGLRLIYYSQIVNDFQKGDIAEGYSVSREKKESFPLTVTSAQKNPTAFYLCASSPTGGLTDTQYFGPGTRLTVL.

The rearrangement links TRBV24-1 to TRBJ2-2; 11 nucleotides agree with TRBD2. Germline-derived CDR1 and CDR2 are KGHDR and SFDVKD. The CDR3 loop spans 15 amino acids. The trim removed 6 bases at V and 5 bases at J, leaving 4 bases unmatched. The DNA of the CDR3 is TGTGCCACCAGTCGGACTAGCGGGTTGACCGGGGAGCTGTTTTTT. It codes for CATSRTSGLTGELFF.

The sample holds many counts of this clonotype. The chain links TRBV6-5 to TRBJ2-5, with 8 bases that match TRBD2. CDR1 and CDR2 from the germline V gene are MNHEY and SVGAGI. The CDR3 length is 15 residues. J was trimmed by 1 base and V by 2 bases; bases with no gene match: 3. CDR3 in amino acids: CASSYATSAQETQYF. In nucleotides, the CDR3 is TGTGCCAGCAGTTACGCGACTAGCGCCCAAGAGACCCAGTACTTC.

The chain couples TRBV25-1 to TRBJ2-4; the D call may be TRBD1 or TRBD2 (6 bases each). The tail of the sequence fits TRBJ2-7 better, so the J call may be wrong. This CDR3 spans 16 amino acids. The germline V gene encodes CDR1 MGHDK and CDR2 SYGVNS. The CDR3 nucleotides read TGTGCCAGCAGTGGCCTTCGGGGGCCTTACAACTACGAGCAGTACTTC. As protein: CASSGLRGPYNYEQYF.